The 6 T cell receptor beta chains below come from one sample, sequenced in a study of tumor and adjacent non-tumor tissue in lung cancer. No cell sorting was done before RNA was extracted from the tissue. Three rounds of nested PCR, following a modified ARM-PCR protocol, produced the TCRbeta library. TCRdb re-called the multiplex PCR reads through MiXCR, storing one row per CDR3 protein. The data show 100,000 to 150,000 distinct CDR3 sequences, 66% seen once. Sequences were obtained from lung tumor tissue. These receptors were collected from a man aged 25-40 years with non-small cell lung cancer.

This chain links TRBV6-6 with TRBJ2-1; D ambiguous. With 8 bases removed from V and 9 bases from J, the gap between germline ends came to 20 bases. The CDR3 has 14 residues. Germline values: CDR1 MNHNY, CDR2 SVGAGI (reference sequence). CDR3 sequence: CASGPRTVNSEQFF. CDR3 DNA sequence: TGTGCCAGCGGCCCGCGGACGGTGAACAGTGAGCAGTTCTTC.

Concerning this clonotype: The junction departs from the called germline gene at one end, perhaps through a read error. The chain couples TRBV7-9 to TRBJ1-6; tentatively, D is TRBD1 (6 bases). The germline gives CDR1 SEHNR, CDR2 FQNEAQ (reference sequence). CDR3 length equals 15 residues. The CDR3 reads CACSSSTGLNSPLHF. The CDR3 DNA follows: TGTGCCTGCAGCTCGAGTACAGGGTTGAATTCACCCCTCCACTTT.

Notes on this clonotype: At one end, the junction sequence differs from germline, possibly due to a read error. The gene calls are TRBV11-2 and TRBJ1-1, with D maybe TRBD1 (6 bases). Germline loops: CDR1 SGHAT, CDR2 FQNNGV. CDR3 size: 14 residues. In DNA, the CDR3 is TGTACCAGCAGCAGGGGATGGGCGAACACTGAAGCTTTCTTT. Amino acid sequence: CTSSRGWANTEAFF.

Note on this clonotype: It may be a read error: a sequence one base away is much more abundant. The genes are TRBV20-1 and TRBJ2-7; 14 bases map to TRBD2. V trimming: 2 bases; J trimming: 0 bases; junction bases outside the gene matches: 6. CDR1 is DFQATT, CDR2 SNEGSKA, per germline (reference sequence). This CDR3 has 17 amino acids. The CDR3, as DNA: TGCAGTGCTAGAAGGAGGACTAGCGGGGGGCACTCCTACGAGCAGTACTTC. It yields the protein CSARRRTSGGHSYEQYF.

As for this clonotype: Compared with germline, one end of the junction differs, possibly owing to a read error. This chain joins TRBV12-3 or TRBV12-4 and TRBJ1-2; tentatively, D is TRBD1 (5 bases). The CDR3 is made up of 11 amino acids. The CDR3 DNA sequence: TGTGCCGGCAGAGTAGGGACTGGCTACACGTTC. It codes for CAGRVGTGYTF.

The J gene is TRBJ1-6, the V gene TRBV11-2, with D possibly matching TRBD1 (5 bases). Between the trimmed V and J ends, which lost 2 bases and 10 bases, there was a span of 12 bases. The length of the CDR3 is 14 residues. Germline V gene sequence: CDR1 SGHAT, CDR2 FQNNGV. The CDR3 bases are TGTGCCAGCAGCTTAAGCTGGGGCAGGTCACCCCTCCACTTT. It yields the protein CASSLSWGRSPLHF.